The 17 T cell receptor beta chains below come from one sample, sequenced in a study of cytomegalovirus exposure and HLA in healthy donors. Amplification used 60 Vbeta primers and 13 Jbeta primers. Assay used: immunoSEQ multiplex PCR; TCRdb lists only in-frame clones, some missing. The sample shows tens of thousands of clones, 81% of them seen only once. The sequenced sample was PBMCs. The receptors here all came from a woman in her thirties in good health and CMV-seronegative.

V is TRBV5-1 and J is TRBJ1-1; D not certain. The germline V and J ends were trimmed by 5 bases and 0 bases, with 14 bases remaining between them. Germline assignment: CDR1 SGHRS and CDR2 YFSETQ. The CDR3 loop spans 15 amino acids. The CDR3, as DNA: TGCGCCAGCAGACAAACACTGGGCATGAACACTGAAGCTTTCTTT. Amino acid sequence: CASRQTLGMNTEAFF.

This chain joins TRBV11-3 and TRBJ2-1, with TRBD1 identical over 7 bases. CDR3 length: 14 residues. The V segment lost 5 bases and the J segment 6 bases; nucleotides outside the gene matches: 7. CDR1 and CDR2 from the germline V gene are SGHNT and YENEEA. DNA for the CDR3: TGTGCCAGCAGCAACATGGACAGGAGCAATGAGCAGTTCTTC. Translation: CASSNMDRSNEQFF.

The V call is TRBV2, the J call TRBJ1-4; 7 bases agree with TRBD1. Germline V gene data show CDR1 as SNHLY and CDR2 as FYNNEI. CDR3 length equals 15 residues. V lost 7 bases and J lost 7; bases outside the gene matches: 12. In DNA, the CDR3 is TGTGCCAGCAAAGAAAGGGACAGTCTTGGTGAAAAACTGTTTTTT. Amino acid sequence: CASKERDSLGEKLFF. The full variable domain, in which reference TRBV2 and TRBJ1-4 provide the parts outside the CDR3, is EPEVTQTPSHQVTQMGQEVILRCVPISNHLYFYWYRQILGQKVEFLVSFYNNEISEKSEIFDDQFSVERPDGSNFTLKIRSTKLEDSAMYFCASKERDSLGEKLFFGSGTQLSVL.

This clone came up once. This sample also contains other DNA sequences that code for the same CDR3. CDR3 coding DNA: TGTGCCAGCAGCCCTATCAGGACAGCCGAAAAACTGTTTTTT. It encodes CASSPIRTAEKLFF. The rearrangement links TRBV11-2 to TRBJ1-4; a weak D match, TRBD1 (6 bases). This CDR3 is built from 14 residues. The V end was cut by 5 bases, the J end by 8 bases, with 15 bases between. The V gene's germline CDR1 is SGHAT and CDR2 FQNNGV.

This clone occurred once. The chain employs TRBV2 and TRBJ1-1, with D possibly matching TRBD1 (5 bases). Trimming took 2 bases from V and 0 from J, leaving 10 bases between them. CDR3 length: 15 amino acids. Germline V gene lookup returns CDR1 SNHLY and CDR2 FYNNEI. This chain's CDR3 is CASSEQGLLNTEAFF. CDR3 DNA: TGTGCCAGCAGTGAACAGGGACTGTTGAACACTGAAGCTTTCTTT. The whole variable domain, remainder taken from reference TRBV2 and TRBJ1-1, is EPEVTQTPSHQVTQMGQEVILRCVPISNHLYFYWYRQILGQKVEFLVSFYNNEISEKSEIFDDQFSVERPDGSNFTLKIRSTKLEDSAMYFCASSEQGLLNTEAFFGQGTRLTVV.

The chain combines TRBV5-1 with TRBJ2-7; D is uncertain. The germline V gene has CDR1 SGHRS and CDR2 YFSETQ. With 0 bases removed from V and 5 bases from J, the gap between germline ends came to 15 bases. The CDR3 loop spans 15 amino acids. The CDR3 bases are TGCGCCAGCAGCTTGGAGCGTGCCAACATTGACGAGCAGTACTTC. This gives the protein CASSLERANIDEQYF.

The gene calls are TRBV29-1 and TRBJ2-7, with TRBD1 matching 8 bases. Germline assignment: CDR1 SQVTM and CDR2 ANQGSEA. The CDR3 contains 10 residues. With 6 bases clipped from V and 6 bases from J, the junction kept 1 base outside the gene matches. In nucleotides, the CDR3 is TGCAGCGTGACAGGGGTCGAGCAGTACTTC. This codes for CSVTGVEQYF.

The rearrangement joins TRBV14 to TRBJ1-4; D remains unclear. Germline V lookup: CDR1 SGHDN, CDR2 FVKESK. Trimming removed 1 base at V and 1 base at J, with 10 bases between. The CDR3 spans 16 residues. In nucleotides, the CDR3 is TGTGCCAGCAGCCAAGGACCGGGTGTAACTAATGAAAAACTGTTTTTT. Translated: CASSQGPGVTNEKLFF.

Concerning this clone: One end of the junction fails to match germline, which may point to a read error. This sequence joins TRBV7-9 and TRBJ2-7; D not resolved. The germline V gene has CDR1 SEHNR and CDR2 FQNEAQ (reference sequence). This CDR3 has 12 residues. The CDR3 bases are TGTTCCAGTTCCAGTTCCACCTACGAGCAGTACTTC. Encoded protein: CSSSSSTYEQYF.

This CDR3 is CASSIGWGGTEAFF. In DNA form, the CDR3 reads TGCGCCAGCAGCATTGGGTGGGGAGGGACTGAAGCTTTCTTT. The chain has TRBV5-1 and TRBJ1-1; no reliable D call. Trimming removed 4 bases at V and 5 bases at J, with 15 bases between. This CDR3 is 14 amino acids long. Germline loops: CDR1 SGHRS, CDR2 YFSETQ. The full variable domain, with the rest looked up from reference TRBV5-1 and TRBJ1-1, is KAGVTQTPRYLIKTRGQQVTLSCSPISGHRSVSWYQQTPGQGLQFLFEYFSETQRNKGNFPGRFSGRQFSNSRSEMNVSTLELGDSALYLCASSIGWGGTEAFFGQGTRLTVV.

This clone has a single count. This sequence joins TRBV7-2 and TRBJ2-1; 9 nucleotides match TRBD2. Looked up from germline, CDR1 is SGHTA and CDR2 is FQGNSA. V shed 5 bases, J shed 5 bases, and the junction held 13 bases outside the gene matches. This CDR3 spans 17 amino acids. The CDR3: CASSRRGGGRAHNEQFF. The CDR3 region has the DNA TGTGCCAGCAGCCGCCGGGGGGGCGGGAGGGCCCACAATGAGCAGTTCTTC.

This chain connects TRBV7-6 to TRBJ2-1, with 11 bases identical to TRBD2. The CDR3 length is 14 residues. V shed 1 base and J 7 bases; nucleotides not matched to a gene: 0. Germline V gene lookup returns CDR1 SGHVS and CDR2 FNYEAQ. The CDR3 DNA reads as TGTGCCAGCAGCTTAGGGACTAGCGGGAATGAGCAGTTCTTC. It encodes CASSLGTSGNEQFF.

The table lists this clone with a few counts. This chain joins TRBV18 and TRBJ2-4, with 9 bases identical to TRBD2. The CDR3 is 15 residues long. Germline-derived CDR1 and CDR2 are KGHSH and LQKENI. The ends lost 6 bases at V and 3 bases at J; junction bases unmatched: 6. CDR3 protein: CASSRTSEDKNIQYF. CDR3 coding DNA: TGTGCCAGCTCGCGGACTAGCGAAGACAAAAACATTCAGTACTTC.

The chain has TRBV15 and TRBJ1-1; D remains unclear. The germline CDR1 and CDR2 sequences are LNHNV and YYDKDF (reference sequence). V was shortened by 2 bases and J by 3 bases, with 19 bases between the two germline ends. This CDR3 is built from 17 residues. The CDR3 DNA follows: TGTGCCACCAGCAGACCCCAAGAGGGTGGGCTGGACACTGAAGCTTTCTTT. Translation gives CATSRPQEGGLDTEAFF.

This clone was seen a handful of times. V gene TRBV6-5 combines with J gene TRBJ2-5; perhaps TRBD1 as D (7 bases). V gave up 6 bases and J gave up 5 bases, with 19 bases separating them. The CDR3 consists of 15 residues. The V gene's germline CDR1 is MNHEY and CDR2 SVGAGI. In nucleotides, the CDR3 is TGTGCCAGCAGCCACCGCGGGACAGTGCGCGAGACCCAGTACTTC. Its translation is CASSHRGTVRETQYF.

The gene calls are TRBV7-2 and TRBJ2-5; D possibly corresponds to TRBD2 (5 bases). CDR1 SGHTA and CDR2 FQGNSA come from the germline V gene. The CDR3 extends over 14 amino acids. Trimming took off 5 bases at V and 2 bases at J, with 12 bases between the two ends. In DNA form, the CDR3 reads TGTGCCAGCAGCCCGTCGAGGGCTCAAGAGACCCAGTACTTC. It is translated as CASSPSRAQETQYF.

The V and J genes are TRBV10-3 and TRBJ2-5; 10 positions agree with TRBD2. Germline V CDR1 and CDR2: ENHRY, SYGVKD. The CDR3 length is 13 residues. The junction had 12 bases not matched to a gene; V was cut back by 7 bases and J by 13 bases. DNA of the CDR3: TGTGCCATCAAGGGGACTAGCGCAGGGTCCCCGTACTTC. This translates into CAIKGTSAGSPYF.